The clone carrying this TCR beta chain was picked up many times. Template material for amplifying TCR beta CDR3 regions consisted of RNA transcripts. First-round RT-PCR with HTBI primers amplified the TCR CDR3 region. TCRdb re-called the multiplex PCR reads with MiXCR, one entry per CDR3 protein. The repertoire has almost 350,000 distinct CDR3 sequences, over 15% of them found once; the top ten carry less than 20%. With V trimmed by 4 bases and J by 7 bases, 8 bases remained unmatched. The CDR3 totals 16 residues. This sample stems from a study of T cells in Graves' hyperthyroidism and ophthalmopathy.

Sequencing was carried out using blood. The gene calls are TRBV12-3 or TRBV12-4 and TRBJ2-5; TRBD2 matches 14 bases. The sequence derives from a woman aged 35 to 49 with Graves' ophthalmopathy. CDR3 residues: CASSSRQGLAGVTQYF. CDR3 coding DNA: TGTGCCAGCAGTTCCCGACAGGGACTAGCGGGAGTGACCCAGTACTTC.